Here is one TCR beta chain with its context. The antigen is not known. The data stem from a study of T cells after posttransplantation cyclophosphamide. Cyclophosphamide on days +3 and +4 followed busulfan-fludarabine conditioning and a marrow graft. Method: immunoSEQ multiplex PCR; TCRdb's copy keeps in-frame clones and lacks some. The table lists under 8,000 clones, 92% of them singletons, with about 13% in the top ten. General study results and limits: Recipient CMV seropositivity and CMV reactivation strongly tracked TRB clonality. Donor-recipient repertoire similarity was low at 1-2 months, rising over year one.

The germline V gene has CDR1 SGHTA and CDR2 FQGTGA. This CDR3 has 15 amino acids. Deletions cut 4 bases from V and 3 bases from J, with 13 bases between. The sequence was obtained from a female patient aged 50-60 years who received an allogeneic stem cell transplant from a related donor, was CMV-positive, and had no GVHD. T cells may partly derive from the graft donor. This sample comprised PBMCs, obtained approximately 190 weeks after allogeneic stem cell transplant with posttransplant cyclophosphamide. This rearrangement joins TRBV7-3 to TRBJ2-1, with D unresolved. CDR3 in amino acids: CASSSLGGNYNEQFF. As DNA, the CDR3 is TGTGCCAGCAGCTCCCTTGGCGGAAACTACAATGAGCAGTTCTTC.